This T cell receptor beta chain came from a study of breast tumors, draining lymph nodes, adjacent tissues. The lymph nodes were axillary draining lymph nodes from breast cancer patients. The study's findings and limits: Tumor T cell lymph node origin was a supported hypothesis, not proven. Compared with lymph nodes, tumors were less diverse; compared with nontumor tissue, more.

The CDR3 has 14 amino acids. Germline V gene sequence: CDR1 SGHTA, CDR2 FQGNSA. The V gene end was trimmed by 4 bases and the J gene end by 11 bases; junction bases not matched to a gene: 10. The table lists this clonotype with a few counts. Its target is not known. This may stem from a read error, because a much larger clone lies one nucleotide away. Here the CDR3 omits its conserved ending phenylalanine or tryptophan, so a read error is the likely source. TCRdb fed the multiplex PCR reads into MiXCR, producing one record per CDR3 protein. The profile covers 150,000 to 200,000 distinct CDR3 sequences, with approximately 31% appearing a single time and around 4.5% taken by the ten largest.

Material for sequencing was axillary lymph node tissue. The TCR comes from a female donor with breast cancer. Some clones in this sample may be carry-over from other donors' samples. V is TRBV7-2 and J is TRBJ2-1; 8 bases line up with TRBD1. DNA for the CDR3: TGTGCCAGCAGCTCCGGACAGGGCATTACCCAGCAGTTCCTC. Translating gives CASSSGQGITQQFL.